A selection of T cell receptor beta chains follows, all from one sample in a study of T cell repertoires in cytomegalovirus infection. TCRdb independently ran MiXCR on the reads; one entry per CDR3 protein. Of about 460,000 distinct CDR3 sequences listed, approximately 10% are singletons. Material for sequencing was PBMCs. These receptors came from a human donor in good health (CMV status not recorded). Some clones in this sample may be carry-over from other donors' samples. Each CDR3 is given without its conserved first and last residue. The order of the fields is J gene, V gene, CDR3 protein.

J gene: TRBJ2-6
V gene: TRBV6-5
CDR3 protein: ASSYHDSGANVLT

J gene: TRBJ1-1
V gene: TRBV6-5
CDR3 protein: ASSYSRQGRGTEAF

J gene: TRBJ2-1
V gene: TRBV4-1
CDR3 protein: ASSRVGEDEQF

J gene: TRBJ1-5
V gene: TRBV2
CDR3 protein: ASSDRDRNQPQH

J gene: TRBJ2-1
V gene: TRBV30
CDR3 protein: AWRTSGVYEQF

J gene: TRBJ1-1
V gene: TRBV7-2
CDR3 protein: ASILQRMGTEAF

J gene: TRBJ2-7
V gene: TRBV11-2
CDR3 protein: ASSLASPTTYEQY

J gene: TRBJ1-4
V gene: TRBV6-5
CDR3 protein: ASRGGLTNEKLF

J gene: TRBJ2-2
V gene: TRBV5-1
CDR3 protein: ASSPRLGGGGGELF

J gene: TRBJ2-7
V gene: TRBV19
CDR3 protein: ASSIQHLTYEQY

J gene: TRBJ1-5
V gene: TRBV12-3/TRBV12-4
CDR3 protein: ASSQDRRSGGFKVQPQH

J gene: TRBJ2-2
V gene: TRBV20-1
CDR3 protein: SAKTSGSGDTGELF

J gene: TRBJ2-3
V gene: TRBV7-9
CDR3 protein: ASRRGQGGSDTQY

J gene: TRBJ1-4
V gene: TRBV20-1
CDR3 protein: SVKNPNRDPNEKLF

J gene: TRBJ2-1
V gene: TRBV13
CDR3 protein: ASSRTGRNYNEQF

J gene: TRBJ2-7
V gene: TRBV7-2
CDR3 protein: ASSLQGRYEQY

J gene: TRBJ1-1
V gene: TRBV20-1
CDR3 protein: SVTWATITMNTEAF

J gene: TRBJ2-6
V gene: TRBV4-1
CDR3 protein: ASSQGSYHRPGTGTAGANVLT

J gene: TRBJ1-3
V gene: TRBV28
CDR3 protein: ASRTPDRASGNTIY

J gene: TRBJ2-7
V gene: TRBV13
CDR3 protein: ASSLGRDLGGEQY

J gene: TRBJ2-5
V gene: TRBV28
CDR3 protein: ASSSSLGSGETQY

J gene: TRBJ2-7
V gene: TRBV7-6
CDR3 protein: ASSNPLAGASYEQY